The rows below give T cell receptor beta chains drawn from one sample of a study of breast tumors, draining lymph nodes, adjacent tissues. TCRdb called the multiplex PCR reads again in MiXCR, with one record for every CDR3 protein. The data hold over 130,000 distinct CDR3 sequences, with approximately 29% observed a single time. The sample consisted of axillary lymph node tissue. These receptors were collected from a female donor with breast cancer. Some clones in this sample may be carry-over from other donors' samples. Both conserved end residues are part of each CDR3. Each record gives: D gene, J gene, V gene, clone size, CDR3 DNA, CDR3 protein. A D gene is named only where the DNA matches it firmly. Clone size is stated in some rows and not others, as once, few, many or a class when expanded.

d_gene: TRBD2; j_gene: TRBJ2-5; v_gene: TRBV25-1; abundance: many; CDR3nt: TGTGCCAGCTCCCGGACTAGTCAAGAGACCCAGTACTTC; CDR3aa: CASSRTSQETQYF
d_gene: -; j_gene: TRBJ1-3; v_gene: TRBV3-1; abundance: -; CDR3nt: TGTGCCGGCAGCCAATCAGCTGGAAACACCATATATTTT; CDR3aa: CAGSQSAGNTIYF
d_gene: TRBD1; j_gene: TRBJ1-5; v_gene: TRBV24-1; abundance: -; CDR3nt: TGTGCCACCAGTGATGGGACAGGGGGGCAGCCCCAGCATTTT; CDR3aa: CATSDGTGGQPQHF
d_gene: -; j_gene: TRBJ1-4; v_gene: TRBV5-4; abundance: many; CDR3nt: TGTGCCAGCAGCTTGGCGACAGGCCTAGCAACTAATGAAAAACTGTTTTTT; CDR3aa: CASSLATGLATNEKLFF
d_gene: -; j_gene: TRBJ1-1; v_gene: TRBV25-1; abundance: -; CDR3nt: TGTGCCAGCAGTTCGTCAGCCACTGAAGCTTTCTTT; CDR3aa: CASSSSATEAFF
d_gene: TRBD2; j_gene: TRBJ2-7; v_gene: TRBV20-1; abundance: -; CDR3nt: TGCAGTGCGGCTAGCGGGGTCTCCTACGAGCAGTACTTC; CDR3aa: CSAASGVSYEQYF
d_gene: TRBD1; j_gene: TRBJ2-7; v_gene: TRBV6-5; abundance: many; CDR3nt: TGTGCCAGCAGTTCCACGACAGGGGACGAGCAGTACTTC; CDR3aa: CASSSTTGDEQYF
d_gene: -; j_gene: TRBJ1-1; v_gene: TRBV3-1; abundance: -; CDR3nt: TGTGCCAGCAGCCAAGCTTGGGACAATCGTTACACTGAAGCTTTCTTT; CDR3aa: CASSQAWDNRYTEAFF
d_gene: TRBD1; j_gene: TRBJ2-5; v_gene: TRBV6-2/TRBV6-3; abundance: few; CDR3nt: TGTGCCAGCAGTTACTCGACAGGGGGCGGAGAGACCCAGTACTTC; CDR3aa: CASSYSTGGGETQYF
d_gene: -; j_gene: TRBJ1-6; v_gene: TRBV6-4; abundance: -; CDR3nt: TGTGCCAGCAGTGACGGACTCGAAATCCACTTT; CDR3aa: CASSDGLEIHF
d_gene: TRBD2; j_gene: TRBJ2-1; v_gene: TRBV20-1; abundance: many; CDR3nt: TGCAGTGCCCCATTTAGAGCGGGGGCTAACAATGAGCAGTTCTTC; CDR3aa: CSAPFRAGANNEQFF
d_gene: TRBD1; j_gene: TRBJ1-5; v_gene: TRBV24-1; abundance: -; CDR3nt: TGTGCCACCAGTCAGGCAGGGGGCGAGAATCAGCCCCAGCATTTT; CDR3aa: CATSQAGGENQPQHF
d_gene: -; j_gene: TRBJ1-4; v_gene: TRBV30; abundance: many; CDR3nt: TGTGCCTGGAGTGAAACTCCCACGGATGAAAAACTGTTTTTT; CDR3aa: CAWSETPTDEKLFF
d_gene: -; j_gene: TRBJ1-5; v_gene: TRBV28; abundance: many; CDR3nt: TGTGCCAGCAGTTTAAGGCAGGGACATCAGCCCCAGCATTTT; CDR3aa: CASSLRQGHQPQHF
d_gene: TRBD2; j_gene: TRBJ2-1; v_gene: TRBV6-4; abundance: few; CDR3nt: TGTGCCAGCAGTCACGAGTTCGAGCGGGGCTCCTACAATGAGCAGTTCTTC; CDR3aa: CASSHEFERGSYNEQFF